The 26 T cell receptor beta chains in this list originate from one sample, sequenced in a study of T cell repertoires in cytomegalovirus infection. These receptors' targets are unknown. MiXCR, applied by TCRdb to the reads, yields one record per CDR3 protein. The top ten clones hold approximately 19% of a sample with under 300,000 distinct CDR3 sequences, 22% of them seen once. The sample was cultured PBMCs, taken from culture after CMV antigen stimulation. All receptors derive from a human donor in good health (CMV status not recorded). Some clones in this sample may be carry-over from other donors' samples.

The rearrangement links TRBV4-1 to TRBJ1-6; the D is unclear. The CDR3 is made up of 16 amino acids. V lost 8 bases and J 1 base, leaving 15 bases between the germline ends. From germline, CDR1 is MGHRA and CDR2 YSYEKL. CDR3: CASRAVRRSYNSPLHF. CDR3 coding DNA: TGCGCCAGCCGGGCCGTTCGTAGGTCCTATAATTCACCCCTCCACTTT.

This clonotype has a handful of counts. The genes are TRBV13 and TRBJ2-4; 13 positions match TRBD2. The CDR3 sequence is 18 residues long. The V gene's germline CDR1 is PRHDT and CDR2 FYEKMQ (reference sequence). With 5 bases clipped from V and 1 base from J, the junction kept 8 bases outside the gene matches. The CDR3 spells CASSRRTSGSTAKNIQYF. CDR3 sequence (DNA): TGTGCCAGCAGCCGACGGACTAGCGGGAGTACGGCCAAAAACATTCAGTACTTC.

The V gene is TRBV7-2, the J gene TRBJ1-1; perhaps TRBD1 as D (6 bases). V was clipped by 6 bases and J by 10 bases, with 18 bases between them. The CDR3 spans 13 residues. CDR1 and CDR2 from the germline V gene are SGHTA and FQGNSA. CDR3: CASRSGQNPGAFF. DNA of the CDR3: TGTGCCAGCAGATCCGGACAGAACCCTGGAGCTTTCTTT.

This clonotype has a count of ten or more. V gene TRBV7-9 combines with J gene TRBJ2-5; D possibly matches TRBD1 or TRBD2 (5 bases each). Trimming took off 3 bases at V and 2 bases at J, with 10 bases between the two ends. The CDR3 covers 14 residues. The germline V gene has CDR1 SEHNR and CDR2 FQNEAQ (reference sequence). The CDR3 coding sequence is TGTGCCAGCAGCTTCCGGGACGGACAAGAGACCCAGTACTTC. The encoded protein is CASSFRDGQETQYF.

The genes are TRBV4-2 and TRBJ2-1, with 9 positions matching TRBD2. The CDR3 runs 16 residues. The germline gives CDR1 LGHNA, CDR2 YNFKEQ. V was clipped by 3 bases and J by 2 bases; unmatched bases: 5. The CDR3 here is CASSHQREAPYNEQFF. The CDR3 nucleotides are TGTGCCAGCAGCCACCAGCGGGAGGCCCCCTACAATGAGCAGTTCTTC.

As to this clonotype: Given a much more abundant clone one base away, this may be a read error. The chain has TRBV7-4 and TRBJ2-3; no reliable D call. CDR1 is SGHVT and CDR2 is SQSDAQ in the germline V gene. Trimming pared 8 bases from V and 9 bases from J, leaving 15 bases between. The CDR3 extends over 12 amino acids. The CDR3 nucleotides are TGTGCCAGCGGCCCGGGCCAACCGACGCAGTATTTT. It is translated as CASGPGQPTQYF.

The V gene is TRBV12-3 or TRBV12-4, the J gene TRBJ2-7, with 10 positions matching TRBD1. The junction had 10 bases not matched to a gene; V was cut back by 8 bases and J by 6 bases. This CDR3 has 14 residues. The CDR3 DNA sequence: TGTGCCAGCGGACCGGGACAGGGGATTCTCGAGCAGTACTTC. Its translation: CASGPGQGILEQYF.

The CDR3 reads CASSAREAFF. CDR3 nucleotides: TGTGCCAGCAGTGCGCGGGAAGCTTTCTTT. J is TRBJ1-1 and V is TRBV2; no clear D. V shed 4 bases and J shed 8 bases, with 5 bases lying between them. Germline CDR1 and CDR2: SNHLY and FYNNEI. The CDR3 extends over 10 amino acids.

The chain links TRBV12-3 or TRBV12-4 to TRBJ1-2; no firm D call. This CDR3 is built from 15 residues. V gave up 10 bases and J gave up 8 bases, with 26 bases separating them. The CDR3 DNA follows: TGTGCCACCCAATCGACCGGACTGGCCTATAACGGCTACACCTTC. Residues: CATQSTGLAYNGYTF.

In its sample, this clonotype was seen many times. The gene calls are TRBV7-2 and TRBJ2-1; 7 bases are a match to TRBD2. The germline V gene has CDR1 SGHTA and CDR2 FQGNSA. This CDR3 comprises 14 residues. Germline trimming cut 4 bases from V and 4 bases from J; bases unmatched to any gene: 4. CDR3 in DNA: TGTGCCAGCAGCTCGACTAGCTCGTACAATGAGCAGTTCTTC. Its protein is CASSSTSSYNEQFF. Full variable domain (rest looked up from reference TRBV7-2 and TRBJ2-1): GAGVSQSPSNKVTEKGKDVELRCDPISGHTALYWYRQSLGQGLEFLIYFQGNSAPDKSGLPSDRFSAERTGGSVSTLTIQRTQQEDSAVYLCASSSTSSYNEQFFGPGTRLTVL.

The V call is TRBV10-3, the J call TRBJ2-4; no clear D gene. The CDR3 has 15 amino acids. Per the germline V gene, CDR1 is ENHRY and CDR2 is SYGVKD. The V and J ends lost 0 bases and 0 bases respectively, with 6 bases between them. The CDR3 spells CAISESGVAKNIQYF. CDR3 DNA: TGTGCCATCAGTGAGTCTGGAGTAGCCAAAAACATTCAGTACTTC.

The chain is built from TRBV5-4 and TRBJ2-2, with D unresolved. The CDR3 totals 16 residues. CDR1 is SGHNT and CDR2 is YYREEE in the germline V gene (reference sequence). Deletions cut 0 bases from V and 1 base from J, with 10 bases between. The CDR3 DNA sequence: TGTGCCAGCAGCTTGGGAGGTGCTAGGAACACCGGGGAGCTGTTTTTT. Amino acid sequence: CASSLGGARNTGELFF.

Worth noting for this clonotype: This may arise from a read error, as a much more abundant clone is one base away. J is TRBJ2-7 and V is TRBV7-2; D possibly corresponds to TRBD2 (5 bases). This CDR3 comprises 16 residues. The germline gives CDR1 SGHTA, CDR2 FQGNSA. Between the trimmed V and J ends, which lost 5 bases and 3 bases, there was a span of 20 bases. DNA for the CDR3: TGTGCCAGCAGCACCCCGAGGGTTGGCGGATACTACGAGCAGTACTTC. Protein sequence: CASSTPRVGGYYEQYF.

This clonotype turned up a few times. J is TRBJ1-5 and V is TRBV28; 8 bases agree with TRBD1. The CDR3 has 14 residues. The J segment lost 7 bases and the V segment lost 9 bases, leaving 11 bases of the junction unmatched. From germline, CDR1 is MDHEN and CDR2 SYDVKM. The CDR3, as DNA: TGTGCCAGTGAACCCGGGACAGGTCAACAGCCCCAGCATTTT. It translates to CASEPGTGQQPQHF.

This sequence joins TRBV28 and TRBJ1-2; TRBD1 matches at 11 bases. CDR3 length equals 14 residues. V lost 3 bases, J lost 5 bases, and 2 bases stayed unmatched. Germline values: CDR1 MDHEN, CDR2 SYDVKM. The CDR3 DNA is TGTGCCAGCAGTTTCGGGACAGGGGGGTATGGCTACACCTTC. Protein sequence: CASSFGTGGYGYTF.

This clonotype was counted many times. The CDR3 is CASSLVALGTSGVKTQYF. The CDR3 DNA follows: TGTGCCAGCAGCTTAGTAGCCCTAGGGACTAGCGGGGTGAAGACCCAGTACTTC. The gene calls are TRBV7-2 and TRBJ2-5; 13 bases align to TRBD2. J gave up 6 bases and V 1 base, and 11 bases lay outside the gene matches. CDR3 length: 18 residues. The germline V gene has CDR1 SGHTA and CDR2 FQGNSA. Complete variable domain (other parts from reference TRBV7-2 and TRBJ2-5): GAGVSQSPSNKVTEKGKDVELRCDPISGHTALYWYRQSLGQGLEFLIYFQGNSAPDKSGLPSDRFSAERTGGSVSTLTIQRTQQEDSAVYLCASSLVALGTSGVKTQYFGPGTRLLVL.

J is TRBJ2-3 and V is TRBV5-1; D gene unclear. Germline assignment: CDR1 SGHRS and CDR2 YFSETQ. The CDR3 sequence is 16 residues long. Trimming took 3 bases from V and 5 from J, leaving 19 bases between them. The CDR3 here is CASSYPPGPEEDTQYF. As DNA, the CDR3 is TGCGCCAGCAGCTACCCCCCGGGCCCTGAGGAAGATACGCAGTATTTT. Using reference TRBV5-1 and TRBJ2-3 for the parts outside the CDR3, the full variable domain is KAGVTQTPRYLIKTRGQQVTLSCSPISGHRSVSWYQQTPGQGLQFLFEYFSETQRNKGNFPGRFSGRQFSNSRSEMNVSTLELGDSALYLCASSYPPGPEEDTQYFGPGTRLTVL.

The chain combines TRBV2 with TRBJ2-6; 10 nucleotides match TRBD1. The CDR3 contains 13 residues. After removal of 5 bases from V and 10 bases from J, the junction contained 2 bases not matched to a gene. Per germline, CDR1 SNHLY and CDR2 FYNNEI. The DNA for the CDR3 is TGTGCCAGCAGTCCGGGACAGGGGAACGTCCTGACTTTC. It encodes CASSPGQGNVLTF.

This clonotype was detected only a few times. The chain uses TRBV6-6 and TRBJ1-2; D not resolved. CDR3 length: 12 amino acids. CDR1 is MNHNY, CDR2 SVGAGI, per germline (reference sequence). V lost 0 bases, J lost 4 bases, and 3 bases lay in between. CDR3 sequence (DNA): TGTGCCAGCAGTTACTCCACCTATGGCTACACCTTC. Translation gives CASSYSTYGYTF.

This clonotype occurred a few times. This sequence joins TRBV6-2 or TRBV6-3 and TRBJ2-3, with D unresolved. Between the trimmed V and J ends, which lost 2 bases and 4 bases, there was a span of 10 bases. CDR1 and CDR2 from the germline V gene are MNHEY and SVGEGT. This CDR3 contains 14 residues. This CDR3 is CASSYKLVADTQYF. The CDR3, as DNA: TGTGCCAGCAGTTACAAGCTAGTAGCAGATACGCAGTATTTT.

This clonotype was recorded at least ten times. The chain couples TRBV12-3 or TRBV12-4 to TRBJ2-1; D might be TRBD1 or TRBD2, each matching 5 bases. The V end was cut by 3 bases, the J end by 3 bases, with 15 bases between. The CDR3 is 16 residues long. For the CDR3, the DNA is TGTGCCAGCAGTTTCTTGACGGGACCTTACTACAATGAGCAGTTCTTC. Translating gives CASSFLTGPYYNEQFF.

CDR3 region: CASGERARFSNQPQHF. As DNA, the CDR3 is TGTGCCAGTGGGGAAAGGGCGAGGTTTAGCAATCAGCCCCAGCATTTT. This rearrangement joins TRBV12-3 or TRBV12-4 to TRBJ1-5, with no clear D. The V gene lost 9 bases and the J gene lost 0 bases, with 18 bases spanning the gap. The CDR3 runs 16 residues.

Comments on this clonotype: The germline gene is not matched at one end of the junction; a read error may be the cause. The V and J genes are TRBV28 and TRBJ2-3, with 7 bases fitting TRBD2. This CDR3 comprises 12 residues. Germline assignment: CDR1 MDHEN and CDR2 SYDVKM. CDR3 sequence reads: CASSLRGGSFHF. The CDR3 DNA follows: TGTGCCAGCAGTTTAAGAGGCGGGAGTTTCCATTTT.

CDR3 sequence: CASSYRPGSPAPIQYF. DNA for the CDR3: TGTGCCAGCAGTTACCGGCCCGGGTCCCCAGCCCCGATTCAGTACTTC. The chain carries TRBV6-2 or TRBV6-3 and TRBJ2-4; D gene unclear. The V end was cut by 2 bases, the J end by 10 bases, with 21 bases between. Germline loops: CDR1 MNHEY, CDR2 SVGEGT. There are 16 residues in the CDR3.

The table lists this clonotype with a few counts. The chain links TRBV11-2 to TRBJ2-3, with 16 positions matching TRBD2. The CDR3 contains 22 residues. With V trimmed by 5 bases and J by 4 bases, 21 bases remained unmatched. CDR1 and CDR2 from the germline V gene are SGHAT and FQNNGV. CDR3 loop: CASSPRAEIKGLAGGMADTQYF. The CDR3 DNA follows: TGTGCCAGCAGCCCCCGGGCAGAAATAAAGGGACTAGCGGGAGGGATGGCAGATACGCAGTATTTT.

This clonotype was detected only a few times. This rearrangement joins TRBV14 to TRBJ2-5; D remains unclear. V lost 1 base and J lost 7, with 13 bases in between. Germline loops: CDR1 SGHDN, CDR2 FVKESK. The CDR3 has 14 residues. The chain's CDR3 is CASSQVKGTGTQYF. In DNA form, the CDR3 reads TGTGCCAGCAGCCAAGTTAAGGGTACCGGGACCCAGTACTTC.